This TCR beta chain was captured in a study of control samples from healthy donors and cancer patients. The table came from immunoSEQ multiplex PCR; TCRdb's copy has only in-frame clones and leaves some out. The table records approximately 68,000 clones, around 80% of them present only once. The CDR3 length is 16 residues. Per germline, CDR1 LGHNA and CDR2 YNFKEQ. Losses at the gene ends were 4 bases for V and 9 bases for J; bases not matched to a gene: 10. The receptor comes from a man in his fifties or sixties in good health. The rearrangement links TRBV4-2 to TRBJ2-1; 12 bases line up with TRBD2. The sequenced sample consisted of blood. CDR3 nucleotide sequence: TGTGCCAGCAGCCCAAGCCCGGGACTAGCGGGCGGTGAGCAGTTCTTC. Residues: CASSPSPGLAGGEQFF.